The 17 T cell receptor beta chains below were found in one sample sequenced in a study of identical twins (dated by TCRdb to 2016 to 2018). The receptor library was made with 5' RACE. Data came from an Illumina HiSeq 2000. TCRdb passed the public sequencing reads through fastp at Q25 and MiXCR, retaining productive beta sequences. Every CDR3 protein is listed once, alongside the most common genes and DNA of its rows. This sample comprises under 350,000 distinct CDR3 sequences, 9.5% of them detected only once. The top ten clonotypes cover under 7.5% of the sample. The same specimen was also included in a second study, on yellow fever vaccine responses in identical twins.

The material sequenced was CD8+ T cells sorted from blood. The source is a woman between 18 and 30 years old in good health.

V usage is TRBV7-9 and J usage is TRBJ2-7; TRBD2 aligns across 15 bases. The J segment lost 3 bases and the V segment lost 4 bases, leaving 7 bases of the junction unmatched. There are 17 residues in the CDR3. The germline V gene has CDR1 SEHNR and CDR2 FQNEAQ (reference sequence). The CDR3 DNA follows: TGTGCCAGCAGCTCCGAGGGACTAGCGGGAGGCCTCTACGAGCAGTACTTC. This translates into CASSSEGLAGGLYEQYF.

This clonotype occurred many times. The chain uses TRBV4-1 and TRBJ1-2, with D hard to call. Trimming left V 0 bases short and J 4 bases short, with 9 bases between. The CDR3 runs 14 residues. Per the germline V gene, CDR1 is MGHRA and CDR2 is YSYEKL. The CDR3: CASSQDNLSYGYTF. CDR3 DNA sequence: TGCGCCAGCAGCCAAGATAACCTGAGCTATGGCTACACCTTC.

V and J are TRBV6-1 and TRBJ1-2; 10 bases agree with TRBD1. The V gene end was trimmed by 6 bases and the J gene end by 8 bases; junction bases not matched to a gene: 9. CDR3 length: 14 amino acids. CDR1 and CDR2 from the germline V gene are MNHNS and SASEGT. The CDR3 loop is CASRDRGEPRGYTF. CDR3 sequence (DNA): TGTGCCAGCAGGGACAGGGGGGAACCGCGGGGCTACACCTTC.

The sample holds many counts of this clonotype. This chain uses TRBV3-1 with TRBJ1-1, with a tentative D call TRBD1 (6 bases). V lost 2 bases, J lost 1 base, and 17 bases lay in between. The CDR3 spans 17 residues. Germline V gene data show CDR1 as LGHDT and CDR2 as YNNKEL (reference sequence). As DNA, the CDR3 is TGTGCCAGCAGCCAAAATTATGGTCAGGGGCGGAACACTGAAGCTTTCTTT. It encodes CASSQNYGQGRNTEAFF.

This clonotype was picked up many times. V gene TRBV29-1 combines with J gene TRBJ2-7; possible D gene TRBD2, 7 bases. The V gene lost 5 bases and the J gene lost 0 bases, with 17 bases spanning the gap. Germline assignment: CDR1 SQVTM and CDR2 ANQGSEA. The CDR3 has 15 residues. The CDR3 DNA sequence: TGCAGCGTTCGGGGGGCGAACGAAGGCTCCTACGAGCAGTACTTC. The encoded protein is CSVRGANEGSYEQYF.

This clonotype was seen ten or more times. The CDR3 sequence: CASSTGLAGGNTGELFF. Written as DNA, the CDR3 is TGTGCCAGCAGTACCGGACTAGCGGGGGGGAACACCGGGGAGCTGTTTTTT. The chain is built from TRBV12-3 or TRBV12-4 and TRBJ2-2; 14 bases agree with TRBD2. J lost 1 base, V lost 5 bases, and 3 bases had no gene match. The CDR3 sequence is 17 residues long.

At least ten counts were recorded for this clonotype. The rearrangement uses TRBV7-9 and TRBJ2-1; either TRBD1 or TRBD2 may supply D (6 bases each). Trimming removed 5 bases at V and 2 bases at J, with 16 bases between. Germline CDR1 reads SEHNR; CDR2 reads FQNEAQ (reference sequence). The CDR3 sequence is 16 residues long. The CDR3 nucleotides read TGTGCCAGCAGCGGGGGGCTTCTACACCCCTACAATGAGCAGTTCTTC. As protein: CASSGGLLHPYNEQFF. The full variable domain, rest sourced from reference TRBV7-9 and TRBJ2-1, is DTGVSQNPRHKITKRGQNVTFRCDPISEHNRLYWYRQTLGQGPEFLTYFQNEAQLEKSRLLSDRFSAERPKGSFSTLEIQRTEQGDSAMYLCASSGGLLHPYNEQFFGPGTRLTVL.

This clonotype was counted ten times or more. The chain combines TRBV27 with TRBJ2-2; the match to TRBD2 covers 8 bases. This CDR3 contains 16 residues. V was pared by 6 bases and J by 3 bases, with 9 bases of the junction left unmatched. From germline, CDR1 is MNHEY and CDR2 SMNVEV (reference sequence). CDR3 residues: CASSTGTRPHTGELFF. The CDR3 bases are TGTGCCAGCAGCACCGGGACTAGGCCTCACACCGGGGAGCTGTTTTTT.

This clonotype has more than one count but fewer than ten. V gene TRBV29-1 combines with J gene TRBJ2-1; 10 bases agree with TRBD2. The CDR3 consists of 14 residues. CDR1 SQVTM and CDR2 ANQGSEA come from the germline V gene. V shed 5 bases and J 0 bases; nucleotides not matched to a gene: 1. The CDR3 region is CSVTSGDSYNEQFF. The CDR3 region has the DNA TGCAGCGTTACTAGCGGGGACTCCTACAATGAGCAGTTCTTC.

This clonotype was counted ten times or more. The V and J genes are TRBV4-3 and TRBJ2-2, with D unclear. From germline, CDR1 is LGHNA and CDR2 YSLEER. With 1 base removed from V and 4 bases from J, the gap between germline ends came to 10 bases. The CDR3 has 15 residues. The CDR3 reads CASSQGQLGTGELFF. The CDR3 DNA follows: TGCGCCAGCAGCCAAGGGCAGCTGGGCACCGGGGAGCTGTTTTTT.

This clonotype showed up just a few times. The CDR3 sequence is CSAPVGTEAFF. The CDR3 DNA follows: TGCAGTGCTCCCGTAGGCACTGAAGCTTTCTTT. The chain recombines TRBV20-1 with TRBJ1-1; unclear D gene. The CDR3 has 11 amino acids. In germline, CDR1 is DFQATT, CDR2 SNEGSKA (reference sequence). V was clipped by 5 bases and J by 4 bases, with 8 bases between them.

This chain uses TRBV9 with TRBJ2-3, with TRBD2 matching over 8 bases. CDR3 length: 14 residues. The junction had 6 bases not matched to a gene; V was cut back by 3 bases and J by 6 bases. In germline, CDR1 is SGDLS, CDR2 YYNGEE. CDR3 in amino acids: CASSGGLVMDTQYF. Here the CDR3 DNA reads TGTGCCAGCAGCGGGGGACTAGTCATGGATACGCAGTATTTT.

This clonotype was observed a few times. The rearrangement links TRBV4-3 to TRBJ2-7, with D perhaps TRBD2 (6 bases). V dropped 0 bases and J dropped 8 bases, with 20 bases sitting between them. This CDR3 is 16 amino acids long. Germline V gives CDR1 LGHNA, CDR2 YSLEER. The CDR3 loop is CASSQDFNGKEGKQYF. The CDR3 nucleotides read TGCGCCAGCAGCCAAGATTTTAACGGGAAGGAGGGAAAGCAGTACTTC.

The rearrangement links TRBV7-2 to TRBJ2-1, with 8 nucleotides matching TRBD2. Per the germline V gene, CDR1 is SGHTA and CDR2 is FQGNSA. V shed 4 bases, J shed 2 bases, and the junction held 7 bases outside the gene matches. This CDR3 spans 16 amino acids. The CDR3 is CASSSSTLAAYNEQFF. The CDR3 DNA reads TGTGCCAGCAGCTCAAGTACACTAGCGGCCTACAATGAGCAGTTCTTC.

The rearrangement links TRBV6-1 to TRBJ2-1, with 11 bases fitting TRBD2. V shed 2 bases and J 12 bases; nucleotides not matched to a gene: 9. The germline V gene has CDR1 MNHNS and CDR2 SASEGT. This CDR3 is built from 15 residues. CDR3 nucleotide sequence: TGTGCCAGCAGTGAAAGGGGTAGCGGGGGGGTGCGGCAGTTCTTC. Protein product: CASSERGSGGVRQFF.

This clonotype was seen a handful of times. The chain combines TRBV7-2 with TRBJ2-2; D not certain. Trimming stripped 1 base from V and 4 bases from J, with 4 bases between. There are 13 residues in the CDR3. Germline values: CDR1 SGHTA, CDR2 FQGNSA. CDR3 loop: CASSLEPTGELFF. CDR3 coding DNA: TGTGCCAGCAGCTTAGAACCCACCGGGGAGCTGTTTTTT.

Many counts were recorded for this clonotype. The rearrangement links TRBV6-1 to TRBJ2-7; D possibly corresponds to TRBD2 (6 bases). This CDR3 region has 12 residues. V shed 2 bases and J shed 4 bases, with 6 bases lying between them. Germline CDR1 reads MNHNS; CDR2 reads SASEGT. The CDR3 coding sequence is TGTGCCAGCAGTGAACGGGGGTACGAGCAGTACTTC. Its protein is CASSERGYEQYF.